This T cell receptor beta chain appears in the sequencing data of a study of memory CD4+ T cells and cytomegalovirus serostatus. Study overall: This sample comes from healthy Belgian adults, under 10 CMV seropositive, approximately 22 seronegative. Study-level findings and limits: Each of approximately 69 CMV-associated TCRbeta sequences occurred in one to five individuals.

The sort gate was single viable CD3+CD4+CD8-CD45RO+ cells for memory CD4+ T cells. Details on this clone: Its target is unknown.

The ends were cut back, 4 bases at V and 9 bases at J, with 7 bases in the middle. The germline V gene has CDR1 SGHTA and CDR2 FQGNSA. The CDR3 is 11 residues long. In the original workflow: After removing out-of-frame reads, around 2,000,000 distinct TCRbeta sequences remained. Clones were sequenced by immunoSEQ multiplex PCR, and TCRdb holds only the in-frame ones, with some missing. V and J calls and clone size come straight from that table; D and trimming were deduced from the DNA. Of some 66,000 clones in the sample, roughly three quarters were seen once. V gene TRBV7-2 combines with J gene TRBJ2-1, with D unclear. Sequenced: memory CD4+ T cells from blood. The TCR originated in an adult in good health and CMV-seropositive. CDR3 sequence (DNA): TGTGCCAGCAGCTACCATGGTGAGCAGTTCTTC. It yields the protein CASSYHGEQFF.